This T cell receptor beta chain is drawn from a study of blood T cell repertoires in COVID-19. On the study more broadly: Samples of COVID-19 (acute and convalescent) were obtained from the United States, Italy and Spain. The analysed material was cDNA or gDNA that came from T cells, B-cell-depleted T cells, or PBMCs.

Authors' data handling: By means of reference gene primer amplification, nucleated cell counts were estimated. The repertoire was sequenced with immunoSEQ multiplex PCR; TCRdb's copy has only in-frame clones and lacks some. V and J calls plus clone size are reproduced from that table; the DNA served to infer D and trimming. The sample has about 150,000 clones; around 88% are singletons. Germline V lookup: CDR1 LNHNV, CDR2 YYDKDF (reference sequence). With 4 bases clipped from V and 5 bases from J, the junction kept 6 bases outside the gene matches. CDR3 length: 14 residues. The TCR comes from a human donor in a cohort sampled during active COVID-19. The sequencing sample was made of peripheral blood. The chain carries TRBV15 and TRBJ2-5, with 8 bases fitting TRBD1. The CDR3, as DNA: TGTGCCACCAGCACCGACAGGGGATGGGAGACCCAGTACTTC. Its protein product is CATSTDRGWETQYF. Together with reference TRBV15 and TRBJ2-5, the CDR3 gives the full variable domain: DAMVIQNPRYQVTQFGKPVTLSCSQTLNHNVMYWYQQKSSQAPKLLFHYYDKDFNNEADTPDNFQSRRPNTSFCFLDIRSPGLGDTAMYLCATSTDRGWETQYFGPGTRLLVL.